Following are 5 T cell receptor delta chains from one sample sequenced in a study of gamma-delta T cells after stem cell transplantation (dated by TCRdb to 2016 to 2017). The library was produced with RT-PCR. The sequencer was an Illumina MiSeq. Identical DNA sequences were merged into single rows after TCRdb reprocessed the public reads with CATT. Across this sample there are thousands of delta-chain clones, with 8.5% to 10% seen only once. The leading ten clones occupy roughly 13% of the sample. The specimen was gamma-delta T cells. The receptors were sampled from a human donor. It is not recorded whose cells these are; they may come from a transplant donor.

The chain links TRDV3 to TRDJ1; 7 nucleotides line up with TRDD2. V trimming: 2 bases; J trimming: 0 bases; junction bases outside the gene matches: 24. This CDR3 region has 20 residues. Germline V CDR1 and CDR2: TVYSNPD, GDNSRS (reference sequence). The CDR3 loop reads CAFRVGNSYASGLNTDKLIF. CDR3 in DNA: TGTGCCTTTCGGGTAGGGAATTCCTACGCCTCTGGACTAAACACCGATAAACTCATCTTT.

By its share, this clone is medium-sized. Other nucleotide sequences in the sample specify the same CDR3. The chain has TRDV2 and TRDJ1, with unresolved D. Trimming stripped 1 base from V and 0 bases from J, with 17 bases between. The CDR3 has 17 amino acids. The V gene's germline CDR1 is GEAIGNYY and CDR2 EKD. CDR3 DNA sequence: TGTGCCTGTGACACAGCCTCCCCGATGAGGGACACCGATAAACTCATCTTT. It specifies CACDTASPMRDTDKLIF.

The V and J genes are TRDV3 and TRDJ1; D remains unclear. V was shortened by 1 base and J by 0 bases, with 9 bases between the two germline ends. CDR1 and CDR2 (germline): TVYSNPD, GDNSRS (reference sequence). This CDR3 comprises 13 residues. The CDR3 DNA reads TGTGCCTTTAAGGCGGAGTACACCGATAAACTCATCTTT. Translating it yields CAFKAEYTDKLIF.

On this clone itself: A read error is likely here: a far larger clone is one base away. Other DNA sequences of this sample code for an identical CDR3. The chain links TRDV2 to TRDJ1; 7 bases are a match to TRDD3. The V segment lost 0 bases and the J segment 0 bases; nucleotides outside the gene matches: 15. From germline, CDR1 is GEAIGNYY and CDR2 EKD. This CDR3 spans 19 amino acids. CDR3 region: CACDTLIVAGGLNTDKLIF. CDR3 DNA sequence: TGTGCCTGTGACACCCTCATCGTGGCTGGGGGTCTGAACACCGATAAACTCATCTTT.

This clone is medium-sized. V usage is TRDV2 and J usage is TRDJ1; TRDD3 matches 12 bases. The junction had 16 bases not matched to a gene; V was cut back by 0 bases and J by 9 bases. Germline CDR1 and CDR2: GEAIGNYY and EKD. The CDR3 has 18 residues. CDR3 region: CACDTLLGDTKHPHELIF. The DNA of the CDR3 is TGTGCCTGTGACACCCTGCTGGGGGATACGAAACATCCCCATGAACTCATCTTT.